Included here is one TCR beta chain sequence, with context. Antigen: not known. Germline assignment: CDR1 SNHLY and CDR2 FYNNEI. The CDR3 has 16 residues. Losses at the gene ends were 4 bases for V and 9 bases for J; bases not matched to a gene: 12. Sequencing was performed with immunoSEQ multiplex PCR; in TCRdb, only in-frame clones are kept and a portion is missing. This sample yields 150,000 to 200,000 clones, of which around 94% are seen a single time; approximately 0.6% belongs to the top ten. This sample is part of a study of T cell responses to AZD1222 COVID-19 vaccine. Findings of the study overall: Regions 160-218 and 743-854 held dominance among vaccine-associated CD4 TCRs, which spanned spike. Regions left unmutated in variants are reportedly the target of nearly half of spike-specific TCRs. Sampled repertoires all dated from after the peak T cell response. The donor group comprised mostly white British people and more females; the analysis possibly underestimated clonal diversity.

The rearrangement links TRBV2 to TRBJ2-1, with 10 bases aligning to TRBD2. This TCR derives from an adult in good health. Sequenced material: peripheral blood, taken on day 0 of AZD1222 vaccination. CDR3 residues: CASSAISGRALAEQFF. CDR3 DNA sequence: TGTGCCAGCAGTGCGATCAGCGGGAGGGCCCTCGCTGAGCAGTTCTTC.